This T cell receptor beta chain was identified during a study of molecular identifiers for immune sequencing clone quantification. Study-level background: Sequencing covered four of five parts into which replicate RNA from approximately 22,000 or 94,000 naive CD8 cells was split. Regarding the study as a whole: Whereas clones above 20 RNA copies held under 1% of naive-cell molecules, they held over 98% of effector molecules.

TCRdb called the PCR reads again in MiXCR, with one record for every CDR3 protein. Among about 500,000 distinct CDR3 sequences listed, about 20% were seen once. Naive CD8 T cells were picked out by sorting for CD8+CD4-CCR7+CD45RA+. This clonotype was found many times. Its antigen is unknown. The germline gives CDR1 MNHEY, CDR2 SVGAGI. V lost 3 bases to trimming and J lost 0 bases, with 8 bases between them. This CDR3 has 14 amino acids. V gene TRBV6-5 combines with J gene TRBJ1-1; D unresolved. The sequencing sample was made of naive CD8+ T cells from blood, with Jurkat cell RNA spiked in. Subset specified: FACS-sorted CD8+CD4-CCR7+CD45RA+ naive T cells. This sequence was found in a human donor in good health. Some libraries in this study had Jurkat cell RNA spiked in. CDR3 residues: CASSYSSMNTEAFF. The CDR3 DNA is TGTGCCAGCAGTTATTCGTCCATGAACACTGAAGCTTTCTTT.